Listed below are T cell receptor beta chains from one sample, sequenced in a study of shared clonotypes between healthy human individuals. Measured with immunoSEQ multiplex PCR; TCRdb has only the in-frame clones, and not every one. The table lists approximately 1,500,000 clones, approximately 98% of them singletons. The sample was naive CD4+ T cells sorted from blood. The receptors come from a man aged 25 to 40 in good health. Both conserved end residues are part of each CDR3. D genes are given only for firm matches. The size of a clone is reported for some rows only, either as once, few or many, or as a class for expanded clones.

j_call,d_call,clone_size,v_call,cdr3_aa,cdr3_nt
TRBJ2-7,TRBD2,.,TRBV27,CASSASGLAGVYEQYF,TGTGCCAGCAGCGCCTCGGGACTAGCGGGAGTTTACGAGCAGTACTTC
TRBJ2-3,.,.,TRBV5-6,CASSSSPSGKADTQYF,TGTGCCAGCAGCTCGTCTCCCAGCGGCAAAGCAGATACGCAGTATTTT
TRBJ2-3,TRBD1,.,TRBV5-1,CASRQPGQGTDTQYF,TGCGCCAGCAGGCAACCGGGACAGGGGACAGATACGCAGTATTTT
TRBJ2-1,.,.,TRBV18,CASSLRGREQFF,TGTGCCAGCTCACTCCGGGGGCGAGAGCAGTTCTTC
TRBJ2-7,.,once,TRBV5-1,CASSLESLADLSYEQYF,TGCGCCAGCAGCTTGGAATCGTTAGCGGACCTCTCCTACGAGCAGTACTTC
TRBJ1-1,.,.,TRBV6-5,CASSTRRNTEAFF,TGTGCCAGCAGTACCCGAAGGAACACTGAAGCTTTCTTT
TRBJ2-1,TRBD2,.,TRBV14,CASSQIRGVEQFF,TGTGCCAGCAGCCAGATACGGGGGGTTGAGCAGTTCTTC
TRBJ2-1,.,.,TRBV7-9,CASSLRTRNSYNEQFF,TGTGCCAGCAGCTTACGGACCCGTAACTCCTACAATGAGCAGTTCTTC
TRBJ2-1,.,.,TRBV13,CASSLPVGEQFF,TGTGCCAGCAGCTTACCGGTGGGTGAGCAGTTCTTC
TRBJ1-1,.,.,TRBV10-3,CAIRGNTGAEAFF,TGTGCCATCAGGGGAAACACGGGGGCGGAAGCTTTCTTT
TRBJ2-6,TRBD1,.,TRBV7-9,CASSLGTGNEGANVLTF,TGTGCCAGCAGCTTAGGGACAGGGAACGAGGGGGCCAACGTCCTGACTTTC
TRBJ1-2,.,.,TRBV10-3,CAISESTGHELYGYTF,TGTGCCATCAGTGAGTCGACGGGACATGAACTTTATGGCTACACCTTC
TRBJ2-7,TRBD1,.,TRBV7-2,CASSPVWDSAYEQYF,TGTGCCAGCAGCCCCGTTTGGGACAGCGCCTACGAGCAGTACTTC
TRBJ2-1,.,.,TRBV7-9,CASSFGETVYNEQFF,TGTGCCAGCAGCTTTGGAGAGACGGTCTACAATGAGCAGTTCTTC
TRBJ1-5,.,once,TRBV7-2,CASSWGPYSNQPQHF,TGTGCCAGCAGCTGGGGCCCATATAGCAATCAGCCCCAGCATTTT
TRBJ2-3,.,.,TRBV10-3,CAISERRISTDTQYF,TGTGCCATCAGTGAGAGGCGGATTAGCACAGATACGCAGTATTTT
TRBJ1-2,TRBD1,.,TRBV6-5,CASATGGYGYTF,TGTGCCAGCGCTACAGGGGGTTATGGCTACACCTTC
TRBJ2-1,TRBD2,.,TRBV4-1,CASSQDVISGTKNNEQFF,TGCGCCAGCAGCCAAGATGTGATTAGCGGGACTAAGAACAATGAGCAGTTCTTC
TRBJ1-1,TRBD1,.,TRBV27,CASSSPLGTGNTEAFF,TGTGCCAGCAGTTCACCCCTCGGGACAGGGAACACTGAAGCTTTCTTT
TRBJ2-6,.,once,TRBV9,CASSVVGVGWSGANVLTF,TGTGCCAGCAGCGTAGTTGGCGTTGGCTGGTCTGGGGCCAACGTCCTGACTTTC
TRBJ2-7,.,.,TRBV6-5,CASSYSRQSNYEQYF,TGTGCCAGCAGTTACTCCAGGCAGAGCAACTACGAGCAGTACTTC
TRBJ2-3,.,.,TRBV6-6,CASSRDHTDTQYF,TGTGCCAGCAGTCGGGACCACACAGATACGCAGTATTTT
TRBJ2-5,.,once,TRBV18,CASSPLRNRVLETQYF,TGTGCCAGCTCACCACTAAGGAATCGGGTGTTGGAGACCCAGTACTTC
TRBJ2-7,TRBD1,.,TRBV30,CAWRFGQASYEQYF,TGTGCCTGGCGATTCGGACAGGCCTCCTACGAGCAGTACTTC
TRBJ1-1,.,.,TRBV25-1,CASSEYGENTEAFF,TGTGCCAGCAGTGAATATGGGGAGAACACTGAAGCTTTCTTT
TRBJ2-7,TRBD1,.,TRBV18,CASSPLPGTGNYEQYF,TGTGCCAGCTCACCACTCCCCGGGACAGGGAACTACGAGCAGTACTTC
TRBJ2-7,TRBD2,.,TRBV5-1,CASSLNPSGPSSYEQYF,TGCGCCAGCAGCTTGAACCCTAGCGGGCCTAGCTCCTACGAGCAGTACTTC
TRBJ2-3,.,.,TRBV4-2,CASSQDWSGPPDTQYF,TGTGCCAGCAGCCAAGATTGGAGCGGGCCCCCGGATACGCAGTATTTT
TRBJ2-3,TRBD2,.,TRBV7-9,CASSLGGLAGVTDTQYF,TGTGCCAGCAGCTTAGGGGGACTAGCGGGAGTGACAGATACGCAGTATTTT
TRBJ1-2,.,.,TRBV6-1,CASSEIGYGYTF,TGTGCCAGCAGTGAAATCGGCTATGGCTACACCTTC
TRBJ2-2,.,.,TRBV10-3,CAISESSATGELFF,TGTGCCATCAGTGAGTCCTCCGCCACCGGGGAGCTGTTTTTT
TRBJ1-1,TRBD1,.,TRBV5-1,CASSFNGGRGPNTEAFF,TGCGCCAGCAGCTTTAATGGTGGCAGGGGGCCGAACACTGAAGCTTTCTTT
TRBJ1-1,.,.,TRBV27,CASSLRPSTGTEAFF,TGTGCCAGCAGTTTACGGCCATCAACGGGGACTGAAGCTTTCTTT
TRBJ2-5,.,.,TRBV5-4,CASSLAARRETQYF,TGTGCCAGCAGCTTGGCCGCCAGACGGGAGACCCAGTACTTC
TRBJ1-2,.,.,TRBV2,CATQLALDRPTNYGYTF,TGTGCTACCCAGCTGGCCCTGGACAGACCCACTAACTATGGCTACACCTTC
TRBJ1-4,TRBD1,.,TRBV5-1,CASSLTGANEKLFF,TGCGCCAGCAGCTTGACAGGGGCCAATGAAAAACTGTTTTTT
TRBJ2-7,TRBD1,.,TRBV7-9,CASSLDWTGGYEQYF,TGTGCCAGCAGCTTAGACTGGACAGGGGGATACGAGCAGTACTTC
TRBJ2-7,TRBD2,.,TRBV7-2,CASSPRGLAGSYEQYF,TGTGCCAGCAGCCCAAGAGGACTAGCGGGGTCCTACGAGCAGTACTTC
TRBJ2-1,.,.,TRBV9,CASSVGGIVRNEQFF,TGTGCCAGCAGCGTAGGCGGCATCGTTCGCAATGAGCAGTTCTTC
TRBJ2-1,.,.,TRBV27,CASSAAAYYNEQFF,TGTGCCAGCAGTGCGGCGGCCTACTACAATGAGCAGTTCTTC
TRBJ2-3,.,.,TRBV18,CASSPPGVTDTQYF,TGTGCCAGCTCACCGCCGGGGGTCACAGATACGCAGTATTTT
TRBJ1-2,TRBD1,.,TRBV5-1,CASSYDRGGYTF,TGCGCCAGCAGCTATGACAGGGGTGGCTACACCTTC
TRBJ1-2,.,.,TRBV30,CAWSRDIGPYGYTF,TGTGCCTGGAGTCGAGATATTGGCCCCTATGGCTACACCTTC
TRBJ2-1,.,.,TRBV2,CASSRDSGTYNEQFF,TGTGCCAGCAGTCGAGACAGCGGTACCTACAATGAGCAGTTCTTC
TRBJ2-7,TRBD1,.,TRBV7-9,CASRLGTGSYEQYF,TGTGCCAGCAGGTTAGGGACAGGCTCCTACGAGCAGTACTTC
TRBJ1-2,TRBD1,.,TRBV28,CASRETGGASYGYTF,TGTGCCAGCAGAGAGACAGGGGGCGCTTCCTATGGCTACACCTTC
TRBJ2-3,.,.,TRBV6-1,CASSESAVSTDTQYF,TGTGCCAGCAGTGAATCTGCGGTTAGCACAGATACGCAGTATTTT
TRBJ1-5,.,.,TRBV13,CASSLRSQPQHF,TGTGCCAGCAGCTTGCGCAGTCAGCCCCAGCATTTT
TRBJ1-2,.,.,TRBV7-2,CASSLDVSGYTF,TGTGCCAGCAGCTTAGACGTTTCTGGCTACACCTTC
TRBJ2-7,TRBD1,.,TRBV7-8,CASSSGDRPAYEQYF,TGTGCCAGCAGCTCGGGGGACAGGCCAGCCTACGAGCAGTACTTC
TRBJ1-4,.,.,TRBV9,CASSVGGTEGKLFF,TGTGCCAGCAGCGTAGGAGGCACCGAGGGAAAACTGTTTTTT
TRBJ2-1,.,.,TRBV2,CASSGGYNEQFF,TGTGCCAGCAGTGGCGGTTACAATGAGCAGTTCTTC
TRBJ1-2,.,.,TRBV19,CASSIARDYGYTF,TGTGCCAGTAGTATTGCCAGGGACTATGGCTACACCTTC
TRBJ2-1,TRBD2,once,TRBV18,CASSPPSGMGNEQFF,TGTGCCAGCTCACCACCCAGCGGGATGGGCAATGAGCAGTTCTTC
TRBJ1-1,TRBD1,.,TRBV25-1,CASRETGGSTEAFF,TGTGCCAGCAGAGAGACAGGGGGGTCCACTGAAGCTTTCTTT